This T cell receptor beta chain derives from a study of cytomegalovirus exposure and HLA in healthy donors (dated by TCRdb to the late 2010s). Study-wide context: The roughly 700 repertoires of the first cohort and the 120 validation repertoires were produced on the same platform, according to a later analysis. The study was designed to test whether signatures of past pathogen exposure could be identified by cataloging public T cell receptors. The study combined high-throughput TCR immunosequencing, statistical association of individual TCRs with disease status, and machine learning to predict cytomegalovirus infection status. A separate validation cohort of roughly 120 different subjects was used in addition to the 666-subject first cohort. What the research found in general, with its limitations: While some public TCRs were present in many individuals, most TCR sequences turned up only very rarely across donors. A later analysis had no HLA typing for the validation cohort, so co-occurrence there was scored across all 120 repertoires. The authors suggested that the approach could potentially be extended to other disease states and immunological phenotypes. Subsequent analysis determined that TCRs grouped into clusters in the first cohort also showed a tendency toward co-occurrence across the 120 validation repertoires, and 85% to 95% of cluster scores exceeded 0. The study gave a list of about 150 TCR beta chains associated with cytomegalovirus. In vitro tests confirmed that three of the cytomegalovirus-associated TCR beta chains recognize cytomegalovirus antigens. The classifier was reported to diagnose cytomegalovirus status with high specificity and sensitivity in both the original and validation cohorts.

The sample holds a few counts of this clone. Its antigen remains undetermined. Base qualities are not provided; no much larger clone lies one nucleotide away. The donors belonged to the validation cohort of about 120 subjects, which was separate from the approximately 660-subject first cohort. Library preparation used the immunoSEQ multiplex PCR assay. From the authors' description of their analysis: To diagnose cytomegalovirus status from the catalog of TCR beta chain sequences, a statistical classification framework was built. TCRdb limited this immuneACCESS table to in-frame rearrangements with V and J called. A share of clones is missing; checked studies link under half to unresolved V genes, and the rest is unexplained. That table supplies the V and J calls and clone size; D and trimming were determined from the DNA. The sample yields around 190,000 clones; around 86% were counted once. Roughly 1.5% of the sample is in the top ten clones.

V loses 8 bases at its end and J loses 5 bases; junction bases beyond the gene matches: 5. Its CDR3 holds 11 amino acids, cysteine through phenylalanine. Here the CDR3 DNA is all that survives: 33 bases in frame from base 1. CDR1 and CDR2 are drawn from the germline V gene (reference sequence): DFQATT, SNEGSKA. The origin of this receptor is a woman younger than 30 in good health and CMV-seronegative. Sample: PBMCs. The sequence is built from TRBV20-1 and TRBJ1-2, with TRBD1 identical over 7 junction bases. The DNA sequence is TGCAGTTATCGGGGACAGTATGGCTACACCTTC. It codes for CSYRGQYGYTF.